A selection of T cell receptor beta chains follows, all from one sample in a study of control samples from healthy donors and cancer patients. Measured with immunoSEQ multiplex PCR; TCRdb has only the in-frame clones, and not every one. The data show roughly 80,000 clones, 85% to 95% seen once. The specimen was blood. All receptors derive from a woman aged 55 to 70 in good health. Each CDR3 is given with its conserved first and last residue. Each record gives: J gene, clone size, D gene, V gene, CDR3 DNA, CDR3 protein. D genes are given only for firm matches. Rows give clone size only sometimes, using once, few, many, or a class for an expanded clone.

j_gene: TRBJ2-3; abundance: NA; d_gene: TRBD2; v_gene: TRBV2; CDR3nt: TGTGCCAGCACCCGGACTAGCGGGACCCCAGATACGCAGTATTTT; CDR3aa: CASTRTSGTPDTQYF
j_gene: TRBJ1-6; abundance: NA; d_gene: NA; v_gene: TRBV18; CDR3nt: TGTGCCAGCTCACCACAGGGAGACTCACCCCTCCACTTT; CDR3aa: CASSPQGDSPLHF
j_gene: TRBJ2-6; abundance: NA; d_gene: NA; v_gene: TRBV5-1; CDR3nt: TGCGCCAGCAGCTTGGGGACAGGAGGGCTGGGGGCCAACGTCCTGACTTTC; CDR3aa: CASSLGTGGLGANVLTF
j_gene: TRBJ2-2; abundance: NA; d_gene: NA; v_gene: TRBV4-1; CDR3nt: TGCGCCAGCAGCCTTCCAGCTCCCGGGGAGCTGTTTTTT; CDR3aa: CASSLPAPGELFF
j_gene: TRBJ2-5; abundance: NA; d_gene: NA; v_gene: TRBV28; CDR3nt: TGTGCCAGCAGTTTAGGGTGGGTCCAAGAGACCCAGTACTTC; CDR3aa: CASSLGWVQETQYF
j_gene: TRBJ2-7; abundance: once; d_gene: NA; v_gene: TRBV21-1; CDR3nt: TGTGCCAGCAGCCATGCGAGGAACCCCTCCTACGAGCAGTACTTC; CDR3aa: CASSHARNPSYEQYF
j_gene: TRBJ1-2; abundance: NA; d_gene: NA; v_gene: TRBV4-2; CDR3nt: TGTGCCAGCAGCCAGGTTCTGACTGGGGCTCTTCTCTACACCTTC; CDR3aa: CASSQVLTGALLYTF
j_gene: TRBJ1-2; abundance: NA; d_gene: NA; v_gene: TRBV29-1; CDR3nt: TGCAGCGTTGAGGTTGGGGGTAAGGCTGGCTACACCTTC; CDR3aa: CSVEVGGKAGYTF
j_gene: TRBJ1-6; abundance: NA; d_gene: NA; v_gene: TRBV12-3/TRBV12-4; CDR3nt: TGTGCCAGCAGTTTTGAGGATCCACCCCTCCACTTT; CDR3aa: CASSFEDPPLHF
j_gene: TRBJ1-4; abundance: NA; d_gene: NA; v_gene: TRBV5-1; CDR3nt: TGCGCCAGCAGCTTGGCTTTCCGAGAGGAAAAACTGTTTTTT; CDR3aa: CASSLAFREEKLFF
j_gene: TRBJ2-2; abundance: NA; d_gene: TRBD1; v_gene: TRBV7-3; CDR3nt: TGTGCCGGCAGCCTTGGACAGGGGATAAACACCGGGGAGCTGTTTTTT; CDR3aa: CAGSLGQGINTGELFF
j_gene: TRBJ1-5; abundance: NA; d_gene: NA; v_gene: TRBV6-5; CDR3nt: TGTGCCAGCAAGGGGAGTTCAGGGTTCTTTCAGCCCCAGCATTTT; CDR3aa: CASKGSSGFFQPQHF
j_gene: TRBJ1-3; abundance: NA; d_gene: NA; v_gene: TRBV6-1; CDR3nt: TGTGCCAGCAGTGAATCTCAGGGTCTCTCTGGAAACACCATATATTTT; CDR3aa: CASSESQGLSGNTIYF
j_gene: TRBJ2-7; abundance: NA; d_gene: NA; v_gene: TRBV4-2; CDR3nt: TGTGCCAGCAGCCAAGAAGTAGCGGAACTCTACGAGCAGTACTTC; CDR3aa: CASSQEVAELYEQYF
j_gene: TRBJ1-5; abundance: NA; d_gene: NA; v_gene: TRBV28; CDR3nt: TGTGCCAGCACCGACCAGCTGGGTAGCAATCAGCCCCAGCATTTT; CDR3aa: CASTDQLGSNQPQHF
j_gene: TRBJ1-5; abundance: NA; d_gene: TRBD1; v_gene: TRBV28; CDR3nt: TGTGCCAGCAGTTCCGGACAGGGCAATCAGCCCCAGCATTTT; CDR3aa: CASSSGQGNQPQHF
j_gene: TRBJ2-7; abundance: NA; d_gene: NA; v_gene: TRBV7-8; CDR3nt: TGTGCCAGCAGCACCGTAATGACGACCTACGAGCAGTACTTC; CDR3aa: CASSTVMTTYEQYF
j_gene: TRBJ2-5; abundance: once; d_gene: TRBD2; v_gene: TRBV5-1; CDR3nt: TGCGCCAGCAGCTTGGGGGGACTAGCGGAAGAGACCCAGTACTTC; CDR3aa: CASSLGGLAEETQYF
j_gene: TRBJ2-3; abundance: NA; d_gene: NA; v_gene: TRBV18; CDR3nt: TGTGCCAGCTCTGAAATTCGGAACACAGATACGCAGTATTTT; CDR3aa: CASSEIRNTDTQYF
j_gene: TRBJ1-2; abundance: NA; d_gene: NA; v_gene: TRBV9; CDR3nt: TGTGCCAGCAGCCCCCGAAACGGAGCTAACTATGGCTACACCTTC; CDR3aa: CASSPRNGANYGYTF
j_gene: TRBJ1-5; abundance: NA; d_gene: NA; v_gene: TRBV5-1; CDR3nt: TGCGCCAGCAGCTTGGATGGGAGCAATCAGCCCCAGCATTTT; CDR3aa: CASSLDGSNQPQHF
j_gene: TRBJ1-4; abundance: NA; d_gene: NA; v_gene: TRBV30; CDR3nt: TGTGCCTGGAGGGAAGAAGGGAAGAGTGAAAAACTGTTTTTT; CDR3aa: CAWREEGKSEKLFF
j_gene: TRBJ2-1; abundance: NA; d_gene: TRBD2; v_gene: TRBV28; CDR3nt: TGTGCCAGCAGTACCTATAGCGGGAGGGCCAATGAGCAGTTCTTC; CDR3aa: CASSTYSGRANEQFF
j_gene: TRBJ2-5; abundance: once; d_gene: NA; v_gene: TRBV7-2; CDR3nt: TGTGCCAGCAGCATCCGACAGGCACAGACCCAGTACTTC; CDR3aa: CASSIRQAQTQYF
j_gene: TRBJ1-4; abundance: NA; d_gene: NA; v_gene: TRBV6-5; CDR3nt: TGTGCCACCAAGGATTCATCAACTAATGAAAAACTGTTTTTT; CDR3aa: CATKDSSTNEKLFF
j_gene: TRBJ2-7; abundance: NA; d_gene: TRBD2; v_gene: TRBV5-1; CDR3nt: TGCGCCAGCAGCTTGAGAGCGGGAGGGCCTGGCGAGCAGTACTTC; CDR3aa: CASSLRAGGPGEQYF
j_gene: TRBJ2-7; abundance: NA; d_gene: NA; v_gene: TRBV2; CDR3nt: TGTGCCAGCAGTGCTGTAGGGAAGGCCTACGAGCAGTACTTC; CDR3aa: CASSAVGKAYEQYF
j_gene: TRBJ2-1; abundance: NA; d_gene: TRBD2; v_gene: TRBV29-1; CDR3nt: TGCAGCGTTGAAGATAGGTCGGCTAGCGGGATAGGGAATGAGCAGTTCTTC; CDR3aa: CSVEDRSASGIGNEQFF
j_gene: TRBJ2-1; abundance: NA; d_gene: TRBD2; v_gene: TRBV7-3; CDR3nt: TGTGCCAGCAGCTCTCTAGCGGCCTCCTACAATGAGCAGTTCTTC; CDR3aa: CASSSLAASYNEQFF
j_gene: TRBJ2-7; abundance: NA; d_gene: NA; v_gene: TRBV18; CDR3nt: TGTGCCAGCTCACCAAGCAACTACGAGCAGTACTTC; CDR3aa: CASSPSNYEQYF
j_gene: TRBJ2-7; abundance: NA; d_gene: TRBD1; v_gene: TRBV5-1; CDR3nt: TGCGCCAGCAGCTTCCAGGGGGACTCCTACGAGCAGTACTTC; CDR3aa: CASSFQGDSYEQYF
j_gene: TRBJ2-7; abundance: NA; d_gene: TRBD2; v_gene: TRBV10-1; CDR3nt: TGCGCCAGCAGTGCTACTAGCGGGAGGGACCCCTACGAGCAGTACTTC; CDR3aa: CASSATSGRDPYEQYF
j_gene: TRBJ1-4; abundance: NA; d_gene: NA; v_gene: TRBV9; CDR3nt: TGTGCCAGCAGCTTCTCTACCTCAACTAATGAAAAACTGTTTTTT; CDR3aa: CASSFSTSTNEKLFF
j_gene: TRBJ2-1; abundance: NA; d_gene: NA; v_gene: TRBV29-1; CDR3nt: TGCAGCGTTGCCCGGCAGCGAAAGAACAATGAGCAGTTCTTC; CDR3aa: CSVARQRKNNEQFF
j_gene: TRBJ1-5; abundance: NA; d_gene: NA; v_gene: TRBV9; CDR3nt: TGTGCCAGCAGCGTAGACGGGCAGGGCCGTCAGCCCCAGCATTTT; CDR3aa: CASSVDGQGRQPQHF